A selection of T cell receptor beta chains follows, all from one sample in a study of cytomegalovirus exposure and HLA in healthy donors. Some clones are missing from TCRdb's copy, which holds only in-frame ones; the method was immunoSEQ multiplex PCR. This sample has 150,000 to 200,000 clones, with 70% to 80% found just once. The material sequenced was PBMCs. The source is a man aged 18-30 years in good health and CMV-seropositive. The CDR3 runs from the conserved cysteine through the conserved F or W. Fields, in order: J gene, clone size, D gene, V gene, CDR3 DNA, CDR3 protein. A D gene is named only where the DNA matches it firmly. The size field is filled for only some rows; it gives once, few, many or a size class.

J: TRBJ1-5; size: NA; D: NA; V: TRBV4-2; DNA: TGTGCCAGCAGCCAAGATTTTGGGACTGTTAATCAGCCCCAGCATTTT; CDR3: CASSQDFGTVNQPQHF
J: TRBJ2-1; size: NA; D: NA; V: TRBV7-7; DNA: TGTGCCAGCAGCTTGGGCGGGACGGGGGCCTACAATGAGCAGTTCTTC; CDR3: CASSLGGTGAYNEQFF
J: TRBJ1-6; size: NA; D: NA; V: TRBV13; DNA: TGTGCCAGCAGCTTGTTCGAGACTTCCTATTCACCCCTCCACTTT; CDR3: CASSLFETSYSPLHF
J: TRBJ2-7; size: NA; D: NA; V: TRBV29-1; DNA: TGCAGCGTTGAAGTCGGTTCCTACGAGCAGTACTTC; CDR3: CSVEVGSYEQYF
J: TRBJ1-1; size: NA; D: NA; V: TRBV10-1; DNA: TGCGCCAGCAATGGGCAACAGGGCACTGAAGCTTTCTTT; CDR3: CASNGQQGTEAFF
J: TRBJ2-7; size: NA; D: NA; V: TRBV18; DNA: TGTGCCAGCTCACCACCCAATTCCTACGAGCAGTACTTC; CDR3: CASSPPNSYEQYF
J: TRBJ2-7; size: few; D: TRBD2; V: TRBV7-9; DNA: TGTTCCAGCAGCTCCCCCCCAGCGGGAAACTCCTACGAGCAGTACTTC; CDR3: CSSSSPPAGNSYEQYF
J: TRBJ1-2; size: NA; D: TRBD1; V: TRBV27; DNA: TGTGCCAGCAGGGCCGGGACAGGGTTTGCTGGCTACACCTTC; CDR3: CASRAGTGFAGYTF
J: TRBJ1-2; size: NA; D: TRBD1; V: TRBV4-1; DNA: TGCGCCAGCAGCTTAAGAGGGGGCGGGACAGGGAACTATGGCTACACCTTC; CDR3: CASSLRGGGTGNYGYTF
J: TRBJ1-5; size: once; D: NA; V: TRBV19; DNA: TGTGCCAGTAGTATAGGTGGCTTTACAGGCAATCAGCCCCAGCATTTT; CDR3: CASSIGGFTGNQPQHF
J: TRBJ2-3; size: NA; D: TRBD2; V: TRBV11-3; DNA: TGTGCCAGCAGCTCGGGACTAGCCGCGGGCACAGATACGCAGTATTTT; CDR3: CASSSGLAAGTDTQYF
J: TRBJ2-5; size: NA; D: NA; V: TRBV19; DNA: TGTGCCAGTAGTATACGGGAGTTACAAGAGACCCAGTACTTC; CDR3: CASSIRELQETQYF
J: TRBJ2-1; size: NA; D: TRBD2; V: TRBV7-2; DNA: TGTGCCAGCAGCTTTACTAGCGGGAGGGCCTACAATGAGCAGTTCTTC; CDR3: CASSFTSGRAYNEQFF
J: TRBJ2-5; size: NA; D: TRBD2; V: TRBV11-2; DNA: TGTGCCAGCAGCTTAGTAACTAGCGGGAGGCGGGCAGAGACCCAGTACTTC; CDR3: CASSLVTSGRRAETQYF
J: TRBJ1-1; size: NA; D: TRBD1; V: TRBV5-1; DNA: TGCGCCAGCAGCTTGCGGACAGGGCCCATGAACACTGAAGCTTTCTTT; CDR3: CASSLRTGPMNTEAFF
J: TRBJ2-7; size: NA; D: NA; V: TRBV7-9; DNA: TGTGCCAGCAGCGCCCGAACCACAGGGATTGCCTCCTACGAGCAGTACTTC; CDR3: CASSARTTGIASYEQYF
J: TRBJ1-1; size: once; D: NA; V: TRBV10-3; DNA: TGTGCCATCAGTGAGTCAAAGGGGTTGAACACTGAAGCTTTCTTT; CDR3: CAISESKGLNTEAFF
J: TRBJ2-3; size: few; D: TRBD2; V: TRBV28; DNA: TGTGCCAGCCTTGCGGGACTAGCGGGAGTGACGGATACGCAGTATTTT; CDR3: CASLAGLAGVTDTQYF
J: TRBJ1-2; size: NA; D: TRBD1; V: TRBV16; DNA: TGTGCCAGCAGCCAATGGACAGGTACTGACTATGGCTACACCTTC; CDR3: CASSQWTGTDYGYTF
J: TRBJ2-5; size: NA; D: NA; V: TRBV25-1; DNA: TGTGCCAGCAGTAAACAGGGCATCCAAGAGACCCAGTACTTC; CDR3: CASSKQGIQETQYF
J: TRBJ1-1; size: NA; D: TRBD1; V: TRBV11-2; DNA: TGTGCCAGCAGGTGGACAGGAGTAGCTGAAGCTTTCTTT; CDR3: CASRWTGVAEAFF
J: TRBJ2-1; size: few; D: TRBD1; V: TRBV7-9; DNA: TGTGCCAGCAGCGGACCTACAGGGGGGTCCTACAATGAGCAGTTCTTC; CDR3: CASSGPTGGSYNEQFF
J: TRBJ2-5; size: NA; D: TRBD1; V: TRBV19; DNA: TGTGCCAGTAGTGGGACAGCCCAAGAGACCCAGTACTTC; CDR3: CASSGTAQETQYF
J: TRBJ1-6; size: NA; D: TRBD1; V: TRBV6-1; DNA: TGTGCCAGCAGTGGGCTGGGGGGGGGACAGGGGATTTCACCCCTCCACTTT; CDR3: CASSGLGGGQGISPLHF
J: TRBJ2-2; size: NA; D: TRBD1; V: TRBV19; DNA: TGTGCCAGCTCCAGACAGGGGGCAACCGGGGAGCTGTTTTTT; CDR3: CASSRQGATGELFF
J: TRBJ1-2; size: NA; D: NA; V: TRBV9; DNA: TGTGCCAGCAGCCCCGGTGATGGGGAGGGCTATGGCTACACCTTC; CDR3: CASSPGDGEGYGYTF
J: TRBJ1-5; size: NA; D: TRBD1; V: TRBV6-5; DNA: TGTGCCAGCAGTTACCGACAGGGGAATCAGCCCCAGCATTTT; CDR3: CASSYRQGNQPQHF
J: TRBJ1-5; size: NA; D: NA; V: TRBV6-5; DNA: TGTGCCAGCAGCAGGGGCCTACATAGCAATCAGCCCCAGCATTTT; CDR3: CASSRGLHSNQPQHF
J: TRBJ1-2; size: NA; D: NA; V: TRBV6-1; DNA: TGTGCCAGTCACAGGAATAACTATGGCTACACCTTC; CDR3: CASHRNNYGYTF
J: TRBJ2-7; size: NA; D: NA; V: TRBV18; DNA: TGTGCCAGCTCACCAAGAGGAGTCGACGAGCAGTACTTC; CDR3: CASSPRGVDEQYF
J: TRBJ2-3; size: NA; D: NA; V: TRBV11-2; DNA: TGTGCCAGCAGCTTAGAGCTGACAGCTAATACGCAGTATTTT; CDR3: CASSLELTANTQYF
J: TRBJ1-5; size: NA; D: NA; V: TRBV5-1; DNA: TGCGCCAGCAGCTTGGCAGGTGATAATCAGCCCCAGCATTTT; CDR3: CASSLAGDNQPQHF
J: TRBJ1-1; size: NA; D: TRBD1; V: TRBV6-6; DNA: TGTGCCAGCAGTAATACCGGGACAGGGATGAACACTGAAGCTTTCTTT; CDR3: CASSNTGTGMNTEAFF
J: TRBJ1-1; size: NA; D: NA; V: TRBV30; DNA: TGTGCCTGGAGGGGCGTCGCAGGAAGCACTGAAGCTTTCTTT; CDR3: CAWRGVAGSTEAFF
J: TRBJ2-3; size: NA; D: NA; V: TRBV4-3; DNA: TGCGCCAGCAGCATCTCTCGGGGTCTGCAGTATTTT; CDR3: CASSISRGLQYF
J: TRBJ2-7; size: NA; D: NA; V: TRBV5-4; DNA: TGTGCCAGCAGCTTGGGAGCGGGTGATACCTACGAGCAGTACTTC; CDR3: CASSLGAGDTYEQYF
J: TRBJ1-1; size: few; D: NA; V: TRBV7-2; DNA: TGTGCCAGCAGCTCAGTTTTTACGGGGAACACTGAAGCTTTCTTT; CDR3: CASSSVFTGNTEAFF
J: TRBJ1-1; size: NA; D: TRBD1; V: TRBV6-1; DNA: TGTGCCAGCAGATCTACAGGGGGGAACACTGAAGCTTTCTTT; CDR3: CASRSTGGNTEAFF
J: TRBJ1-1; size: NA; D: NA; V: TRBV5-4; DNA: TGTGCCAGCAGCTTTAACGCAGTTCCGAACACTGAAGCTTTCTTT; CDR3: CASSFNAVPNTEAFF
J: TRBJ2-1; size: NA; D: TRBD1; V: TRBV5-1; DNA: TGCGCCAGCAGCTCGAACCCGGGACAGGCGAACAATGAGCAGTTCTTC; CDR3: CASSSNPGQANNEQFF
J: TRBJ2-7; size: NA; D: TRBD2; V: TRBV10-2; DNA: TGCGCCAGCAGTGAGTCGGGAGGGTCAGCGTACGAGCAGTACTTC; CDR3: CASSESGGSAYEQYF
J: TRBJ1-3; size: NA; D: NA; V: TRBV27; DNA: TGTGCCAGCAGCTTGACAGTATCTGGAAACACCATATATTTT; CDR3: CASSLTVSGNTIYF
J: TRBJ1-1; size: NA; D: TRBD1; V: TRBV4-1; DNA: TGCGCCAGCAGCCAAGAGCCCCACAGGGGGACTGAAGCTTTCTTT; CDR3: CASSQEPHRGTEAFF
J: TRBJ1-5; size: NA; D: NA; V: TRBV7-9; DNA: TGTTCCAGCAGCTTAGTAAATCAGCCCCAGCATTTT; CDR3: CSSSLVNQPQHF
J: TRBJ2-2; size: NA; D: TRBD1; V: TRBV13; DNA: TGTGCCAGCAGCTTAGCCCAGGACAGGGTAACCGGGGAGCTGTTTTTT; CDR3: CASSLAQDRVTGELFF
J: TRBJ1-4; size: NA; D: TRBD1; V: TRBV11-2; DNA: TGTGCCAGCAGCCAAGGGACAGCCCTTCGAACTAATGAAAAACTGTTTTTT; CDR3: CASSQGTALRTNEKLFF
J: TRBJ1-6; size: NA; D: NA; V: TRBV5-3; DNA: TGTGCCAGAAGCTTGGGGCCGCGACAGGTGAGCTCCTATAATTCACCCCTCCACTTT; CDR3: CARSLGPRQVSSYNSPLHF
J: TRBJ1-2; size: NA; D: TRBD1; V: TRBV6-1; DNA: TGTGCCAGCACCCCCGGGACAGGGTTTAGGGATGGCTACACCTTC; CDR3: CASTPGTGFRDGYTF
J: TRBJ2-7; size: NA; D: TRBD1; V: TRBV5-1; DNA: TGCGCCAGCAGCTTGGTTATCGGGACAGGGTCCTACGAGCAGTACTTC; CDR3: CASSLVIGTGSYEQYF
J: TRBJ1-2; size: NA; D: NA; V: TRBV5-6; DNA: TGTGCCAGCAGCTTTGGACACTCGAACTATGGCTACACCTTC; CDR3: CASSFGHSNYGYTF
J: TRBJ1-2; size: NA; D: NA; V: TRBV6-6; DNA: TGTGCCAGCTCTGGGGACACCTATGGCTACACCTTC; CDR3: CASSGDTYGYTF
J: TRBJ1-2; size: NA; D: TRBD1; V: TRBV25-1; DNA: TGTGCCAGCAGTGAATTAGGGGGCGGGGACAGGCTTGGTGGCTACACCTTC; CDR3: CASSELGGGDRLGGYTF
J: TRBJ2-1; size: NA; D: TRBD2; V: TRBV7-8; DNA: TGTGCCAGCAGCCAAAGACTAGCGGGGGTGGTCAATGAGCAGTTCTTC; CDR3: CASSQRLAGVVNEQFF
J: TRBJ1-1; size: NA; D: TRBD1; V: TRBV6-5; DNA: TGTGCCAGCAGCCCAACGGACAGGGCCACTGAAGCTTTCTTT; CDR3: CASSPTDRATEAFF
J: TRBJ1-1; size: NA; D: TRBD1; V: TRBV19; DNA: TGTGCCAGTAGTCTGACAGGGTCTACTGAAGCTTTCTTT; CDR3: CASSLTGSTEAFF
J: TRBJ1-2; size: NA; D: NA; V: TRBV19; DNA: TGTGCCAGCGGGAATCCGCGGGGCTACACCTTC; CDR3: CASGNPRGYTF
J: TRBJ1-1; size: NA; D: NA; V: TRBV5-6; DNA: TGTGCCAGCAGCTTCAAGGGGGGGGCTGAAGCTTTCTTT; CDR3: CASSFKGGAEAFF